Here is one TCR beta chain with its context. Its antigen is not identified. The sample is drawn from a study of shared clonotypes between healthy human individuals. Study-wide results and caveats: Sequencing depth was predicted to influence how clonotypes are shared among donors. Naive subsets generally had larger estimated richness than memory subsets. The sampled material consisted only of blood, and tissue repertoires are likely to differ.

Sequencing used immunoSEQ multiplex PCR; TCRdb keeps in-frame clones, though not all of them. The sample holds around 300,000 clones, more than 75% seen once. The germline gives CDR1 MNHEY, CDR2 SMNVEV (reference sequence). The length of the CDR3 is 13 residues. Trimming took 5 bases from V and 4 from J, leaving 9 bases between them. This clonotype originated in a man younger than 35 in good health. The chain links TRBV27 to TRBJ2-1; D unresolved. Sequenced sample: memory CD8+ T cells sorted from blood. Regarding subset: CD45RO+ cells pooled with CCR7-negative TemRA cells. In nucleotides, the CDR3 is TGTGCCAGCAGTCCAGCCCTTTACAATGAGCAGTTCTTC. Protein sequence: CASSPALYNEQFF.